The 22 T cell receptor beta chains reported below all come from one sample, sequenced in a study of cytomegalovirus exposure and HLA in healthy donors. PCR was performed using 60 Vbeta and 13 Jbeta primers. Assay: immunoSEQ multiplex PCR; the TCRdb copy retains only in-frame clones and omits some. The sample has 150,000 to 200,000 clones. The source material was PBMCs. The source is a man aged 25-40 years in good health and CMV-seronegative.

The chain recombines TRBV6-5 with TRBJ2-1, with 9 positions matching TRBD2. The CDR3 sequence is 15 residues long. Trimming cost V 4 bases and J 4 bases; bases outside gene matches: 5. The V gene's germline CDR1 is MNHEY and CDR2 SVGAGI. The CDR3 bases are TGTGCCAGCAGTTTACTAGCGGGTATATACAATGAGCAGTTCTTC. It translates to CASSLLAGIYNEQFF.

The CDR3 here is CASGKGDRDRGTQYF. CDR3 sequence (DNA): TGTGCTAGTGGTAAGGGGGACAGGGATCGAGGTACGCAGTATTTT. The chain employs TRBV12-5 and TRBJ2-3; 9 positions agree with TRBD1. CDR1 is LGHNT and CDR2 is FRNRAP in the germline V gene. After removal of 5 bases from V and 8 bases from J, the junction contained 11 bases not matched to a gene. CDR3 length equals 15 residues. The variable domain in full, with the rest retrieved from reference TRBV12-5 and TRBJ2-3, is DARVTQTPRHKVTEMGQEVTMRCQPILGHNTVFWYRQTMMQGLELLAYFRNRAPLDDSGMPKDRFSAEMPDATLATLKIQPSEPRDSAVYFCASGKGDRDRGTQYFGPGTRLTVL.

The chain uses TRBV6-1 and TRBJ2-3; a weak D match, TRBD2 (6 bases). The CDR3 spans 13 residues. The germline V gene has CDR1 MNHNS and CDR2 SASEGT. Deletions cut 8 bases from V and 2 bases from J, with 11 bases between. The chain's CDR3 is CASARTITDTQYF. CDR3 nucleotide sequence: TGTGCCAGCGCTCGGACTATCACAGATACGCAGTATTTT.

The V gene is TRBV28, the J gene TRBJ2-7, with 12 bases aligning to TRBD2. The CDR3 has 19 residues. The trim removed 2 bases at V and 3 bases at J, leaving 14 bases unmatched. Looked up from germline, CDR1 is MDHEN and CDR2 is SYDVKM. The CDR3 sequence is CASSLLLHQLAGGRYEQYF. CDR3 sequence (DNA): TGTGCCAGCAGTTTACTTTTGCATCAACTAGCGGGAGGACGCTACGAGCAGTACTTC.

This chain connects TRBV28 to TRBJ1-3; maybe TRBD1 (6 bases). CDR1 and CDR2 from the germline V gene are MDHEN and SYDVKM. V lost 5 bases to trimming and J lost 3 bases, with 11 bases between them. The CDR3 runs to 14 residues. The CDR3 DNA sequence: TGTGCCAGCAGTCAACAGGGTGTTGGAAACACCATATATTTT. It encodes CASSQQGVGNTIYF. Together with reference TRBV28 and TRBJ1-3, the CDR3 gives the full variable domain: DVKVTQSSRYLVKRTGEKVFLECVQDMDHENMFWYRQDPGLGLRLIYFSYDVKMKEKGDIPEGYSVSREKKERFSLILESASTNQTSMYLCASSQQGVGNTIYFGEGSWLTVV.

This chain uses TRBV5-6 with TRBJ1-3, with D possibly TRBD1 on 5 matching bases. This CDR3 has 16 amino acids. Germline-derived CDR1 and CDR2 are SGHDT and YYEEEE. V dropped 2 bases and J dropped 0 bases, with 12 bases sitting between them. The CDR3 is CASSFYRSFSGNTIYF. In nucleotides, the CDR3 is TGTGCCAGCAGCTTTTACAGGTCCTTCTCTGGAAACACCATATATTTT.

This chain joins TRBV6-1 and TRBJ2-3, with 7 bases that match TRBD2. There are 15 residues in the CDR3. Germline V gene sequence: CDR1 MNHNS, CDR2 SASEGT. J gave up 1 base and V 3 bases, and 4 bases lay outside the gene matches. The CDR3 coding sequence is TGTGCCAGCAGTGATAAAGCGGGGCGCACAGATACGCAGTATTTT. As protein: CASSDKAGRTDTQYF.

The chain has TRBV7-6 and TRBJ2-1; TRBD2 matches 8 bases. The CDR3 has 15 amino acids. Looked up from germline, CDR1 is SGHVS and CDR2 is FNYEAQ. Trimming took 2 bases from V and 4 from J; bases not matched to a gene: 4. The CDR3 DNA is TGTGCCAGCAGCTTATCGACTAGCGTTTACAATGAGCAGTTCTTC. Protein: CASSLSTSVYNEQFF.

The rearrangement uses TRBV30 and TRBJ1-2; D is ambiguous. The CDR3 extends over 11 amino acids. Germline V CDR1 and CDR2: GTSNPN, SVGIG (reference sequence). V was cut by 6 bases and J by 8 bases, with 13 bases left in between. The CDR3 DNA follows: TGTGCCTGCTCGGGAGCGGTCGGCTACACCTTC. Amino acids: CACSGAVGYTF.

The CDR3 coding sequence is TGCGCCAGCAGACCGGGCGGGATGAACACCGGGGAGCTGTTTTTT. It yields the protein CASRPGGMNTGELFF. The rearrangement links TRBV10-1 to TRBJ2-2, with D perhaps matching TRBD2 (6 bases). The CDR3 is 15 residues long. V lost 6 bases and J 1 base, leaving 12 bases between the germline ends. CDR1 and CDR2 from the germline V gene are WNHNN and SYGVQD (reference sequence).

The rearrangement uses TRBV11-3 and TRBJ2-7; the D is unclear. Looked up from germline, CDR1 is SGHNT and CDR2 is YENEEA. The V end lost 2 bases, the J end lost 3 bases, and 8 bases lay between the germline ends. The CDR3 contains 13 residues. The CDR3 here is CASSLKSGYEQYF. CDR3 nucleotides: TGTGCCAGCAGCTTAAAGAGTGGCTACGAGCAGTACTTC.

As DNA, the CDR3 is TGTGCCAGCAGTGAAGTGGGGGACACCGGATCGGAGCAGTTCTTC. Amino acids: CASSEVGDTGSEQFF. The rearrangement joins TRBV6-1 to TRBJ2-1; D perhaps matches TRBD1 (6 bases). Germline lookup yields CDR1 MNHNS and CDR2 SASEGT. V was shortened by 1 base and J by 10 bases, with 17 bases between the two germline ends. This CDR3 is built from 15 residues.

For this clone: A junction end diverges from the germline sequence, so it may reflect a read error. The chain combines TRBV4-2 with TRBJ2-4; TRBD1 matches 8 bases. The CDR3 spans 15 residues. Germline values: CDR1 LGHNA, CDR2 YNFKEQ. CDR3: CVSRQGLLAKNIQYF. The CDR3 bases are TGTGTCAGCAGACAGGGGCTACTAGCCAAAAACATTCAGTACTTC.

The CDR3 region is CASSLGQYWNEQFF. As DNA, the CDR3 is TGCGCCAGCAGCTTGGGACAGTATTGGAATGAGCAGTTCTTC. The rearrangement links TRBV5-1 to TRBJ2-1; the D gene is possibly TRBD1 (5 bases). The V gene's germline CDR1 is SGHRS and CDR2 YFSETQ. V was shortened by 0 bases and J by 7 bases, with 11 bases between the two germline ends. The CDR3 loop spans 14 amino acids.

The V and J genes are TRBV27 and TRBJ1-5; D might be TRBD1 (5 bases). Trimming shortened V by 2 bases and J by 0 bases, and 8 bases separated the two germline ends. Germline CDR1 reads MNHEY; CDR2 reads SMNVEV (reference sequence). The CDR3 is 15 residues long. The DNA for the CDR3 is TGTGCCAGCAGTTTAGCAGGGTATAGCAATCAGCCCCAGCATTTT. It codes for CASSLAGYSNQPQHF.

CDR3 region: CASSMGRWGETQYF. In DNA, the CDR3 is TGTGCCAGTAGTATGGGGCGGTGGGGAGAGACCCAGTACTTC. This sequence joins TRBV19 and TRBJ2-5; a possible D gene is TRBD1 (5 bases). V was clipped by 3 bases and J by 4 bases, with 12 bases between them. CDR3 size: 14 residues. CDR1 is LNHDA and CDR2 is SQIVND in the germline V gene (reference sequence).

The rearrangement links TRBV2 to TRBJ2-5, with 9 bases identical to TRBD1. The CDR3 covers 15 residues. Germline CDR1 and CDR2: SNHLY and FYNNEI. V was clipped by 5 bases and J by 5 bases; unmatched bases: 9. CDR3 residues: CASSPGTGIQETQYF. The CDR3 DNA follows: TGTGCCAGCAGTCCCGGGACAGGGATCCAGGAGACCCAGTACTTC.

The chain joins TRBV9 to TRBJ2-1, with 8 nucleotides matching TRBD2. V lost 0 bases to trimming and J lost 0 bases; unmatched junction nucleotides: 2. The V gene's germline CDR1 is SGDLS and CDR2 YYNGEE. The CDR3 extends over 16 amino acids. The DNA for the CDR3 is TGTGCCAGCAGCGTAGCGGGAGGGCCCTCCTACAATGAGCAGTTCTTC. Translating it yields CASSVAGGPSYNEQFF. The full variable domain, with the rest looked up from reference TRBV9 and TRBJ2-1, is DSGVTQTPKHLITATGQRVTLRCSPRSGDLSVYWYQQSLDQGLQFLIQYYNGEERAKGNILERFSAQQFPDLHSELNLSSLELGDSALYFCASSVAGGPSYNEQFFGPGTRLTVL.

V gene TRBV6-5 combines with J gene TRBJ2-7; 11 bases line up with TRBD2. Losses at the gene ends were 6 bases for V and 5 bases for J; bases not matched to a gene: 3. CDR1 MNHEY and CDR2 SVGAGI come from the germline V gene. The CDR3 consists of 13 residues. CDR3 bases: TGTGCCAGCAGACTAGCGGGAGCTAACGAGCAGTACTTC. Its protein is CASRLAGANEQYF.

V and J are TRBV11-2 and TRBJ2-7, with D possibly matching TRBD2 (6 bases). The CDR3 sequence is 14 residues long. Germline lookup yields CDR1 SGHAT and CDR2 FQNNGV. Between the trimmed V and J ends, which lost 1 base and 2 bases, there was a span of 9 bases. The CDR3 region has the DNA TGTGCCAGCAGCTTAGGCGCGGGAACCTACGAGCAGTACTTC. Residues: CASSLGAGTYEQYF. Filled out from reference TRBV11-2 and TRBJ2-7, the complete variable domain reads EAGVAQSPRYKIIEKRQSVAFWCNPISGHATLYWYQQILGQGPKLLIQFQNNGVVDDSQLPKDRFSAERLKGVDSTLKIQPAKLEDSAVYLCASSLGAGTYEQYFGPGTRLTVT.

A remark on this clone: Relative to the germline gene, one junction end is altered; a read error may explain this. V gene TRBV5-4 combines with J gene TRBJ1-4; D perhaps matches TRBD1 (5 bases). Germline V gene lookup returns CDR1 SGHNT and CDR2 YYREEE (reference sequence). The CDR3 covers 14 residues. CDR3 in DNA: TGTGCCAGCAGCGCATCGACAGACGGAGAAAGACTGTTTTTT. Protein: CASSASTDGERLFF.

The chain joins TRBV9 to TRBJ1-6; 7 bases agree with TRBD1. CDR3 length equals 15 residues. CDR1 and CDR2 from the germline V gene are SGDLS and YYNGEE. V was clipped by 1 base and J by 7 bases; unmatched bases: 5. In DNA, the CDR3 is TGTGCCAGCAGCGTATTTGCAGGGGGGAATTCACCCCTCCACTTT. It is translated as CASSVFAGGNSPLHF.